This T cell receptor (beta chain) is from a study of blood T cells in healthy people across ages. General study results and limits: Calculation of diversity from one million T cells yielded estimates considered to be underestimates.

V was clipped by 5 bases and J by 3 bases, with 23 bases between them. The CDR3 spans 17 residues. CDR1 SGHTA and CDR2 FQGNSA come from the germline V gene. Sample-barcoded 5' priming and a J-beta primer mix drove a second PCR of about 7 to 12 cycles. TCRdb itself ran the 5' RACE reads through MiXCR, one entry per CDR3 protein. The sample holds about 1.5 million distinct CDR3 sequences, around 42% seen once. As to this clonotype: Its antigen is currently unknown.

This receptor was identified in a woman between 18 and 30 years old in good health. The sequenced material came from blood. This chain uses TRBV7-2 with TRBJ2-7; perhaps TRBD1 as D (6 bases). CDR3 coding DNA: TGTGCCAGCAGCCGTCCCAACCAGGGGTTAGGGGGCTACGAGCAGTACTTC. Translation: CASSRPNQGLGGYEQYF.